The rows below give T cell receptor beta chains drawn from one sample of a study of lymphopenia after photon versus proton radiotherapy. Clones were sequenced by immunoSEQ multiplex PCR, and TCRdb holds only the in-frame ones, with some missing. The table has more than 20,000 clones, 84% seen once. The source material was peripheral blood, sampled from a patient treated with photon-based radiotherapy. The receptors shown here come from a man between 40 and 49 years old with gastric cancer. The CDR3 runs from the conserved cysteine through the conserved F or W. Each record gives: V gene, clone size, J gene, D gene, CDR3 protein, CDR3 DNA. A D gene is named only where the DNA matches it firmly. Part of the rows lack a size; the others show once, few, many or a class for expanded clones.

>TRBV2|-|TRBJ2-7|TRBD2
CASGGLESYEQYF
TGTGCCAGCGGGGGACTAGAGAGCTACGAGCAGTACTTC
>TRBV29-1|-|TRBJ2-1|TRBD2
CSVAYGGDRNEQFF
TGCAGCGTTGCTTATGGGGGGGACCGCAATGAGCAGTTCTTC
>TRBV5-6|-|TRBJ1-6|TRBD1
CASINGDSHSPLHF
TGTGCCAGCATCAACGGGGACAGCCATTCACCCCTCCACTTT
>TRBV15|-|TRBJ2-7|TRBD1
CATSRKGQGANEQYF
TGTGCCACCAGCAGAAAGGGACAGGGGGCTAACGAGCAGTACTTC
>TRBV15|-|TRBJ1-2|-
CATSLDSSGYTF
TGTGCCACCAGCCTAGACTCATCTGGCTACACCTTC
>TRBV15|-|TRBJ2-7|-
CATSVNKGYEQYF
TGTGCCACCAGCGTTAACAAGGGCTACGAGCAGTACTTC
>TRBV5-1|few|TRBJ2-3|-
CASSSDTSPTDTQYF
TGCGCCAGCAGCTCCGACACTTCCCCCACAGATACGCAGTATTTT
>TRBV7-9|-|TRBJ2-1|TRBD2
CASSYPSGLWDEQFF
TGTGCCAGCAGCTATCCTAGCGGGCTTTGGGATGAGCAGTTCTTC
>TRBV7-6|-|TRBJ2-3|-
CASSLGPVWGTDTQYF
TGTGCCAGCAGCTTAGGACCAGTTTGGGGCACAGATACGCAGTATTTT
>TRBV19|-|TRBJ1-5|TRBD1
CASKISPGVGGLNQPQHF
TGTGCCAGTAAAATATCCCCTGGGGTAGGGGGCCTCAATCAGCCCCAGCATTTT
>TRBV19|-|TRBJ1-5|TRBD1
CASSIDGDRVNQPQHF
TGTGCCAGTAGTATAGATGGGGACAGGGTCAATCAGCCCCAGCATTTT
>TRBV18|-|TRBJ1-1|-
CASSPRGKNTEAFF
TGTGCCAGCTCACCCCGGGGTAAGAACACTGAAGCTTTCTTT
>TRBV5-1|-|TRBJ2-5|-
CASSLGRSQETQYF
TGCGCCAGCAGCTTGGGTCGCAGCCAAGAGACCCAGTACTTC
>TRBV6-5|once|TRBJ1-1|-
CASSYTHRGNTEAFF
TGTGCCAGCAGTTACACCCATAGGGGAAACACTGAAGCTTTCTTT
>TRBV5-1|-|TRBJ2-1|-
CASTLQSSYNEQFF
TGCGCCAGCACCCTCCAGAGCTCCTACAATGAGCAGTTCTTC
>TRBV4-3|once|TRBJ1-2|-
CASSQTLYARGYGYTF
TGCGCCAGCAGCCAAACCCTATATGCGCGGGGCTATGGCTACACCTTC
>TRBV27|-|TRBJ1-2|-
CASSLSKGSGYTF
TGTGCCAGCAGTTTATCGAAGGGGAGCGGCTACACCTTC
>TRBV5-4|-|TRBJ2-5|-
CASRGDGNKETQYF
TGTGCCAGCAGGGGGGACGGGAACAAAGAGACCCAGTACTTC
>TRBV18|-|TRBJ2-7|-
CASSPPDSYEQYF
TGTGCCAGCTCACCTCCTGACAGCTACGAGCAGTACTTC
>TRBV10-3|-|TRBJ1-5|TRBD1
CAIQGTGQPQHF
TGTGCCATACAGGGGACAGGACAGCCCCAGCATTTT
>TRBV2|-|TRBJ2-4|-
CASSEPGGPAKNIQYF
TGTGCCAGCAGTGAACCCGGGGGACCCGCCAAAAACATTCAGTACTTC
>TRBV7-8|-|TRBJ1-6|-
CASSLEHNSPLHF
TGTGCCAGCAGCTTAGAGCACAATTCACCCCTCCACTTT
>TRBV29-1|-|TRBJ1-4|-
CSAGRGEANEKLFF
TGCAGCGCGGGCCGGGGGGAGGCTAATGAAAAACTGTTTTTT
>TRBV2|once|TRBJ2-3|-
CASSDWGADTQYF
TGTGCCAGCAGTGATTGGGGCGCAGATACGCAGTATTTT
>TRBV11-2|-|TRBJ1-3|-
CASSLERGVSGNTIYF
TGTGCCAGCAGCTTAGAGCGAGGTGTCTCTGGAAACACCATATATTTT
>TRBV7-2|-|TRBJ1-2|-
CASSPGGRLGGYTF
TGTGCCAGCAGCCCAGGAGGGAGGCTGGGGGGCTACACCTTC
>TRBV7-2|-|TRBJ1-1|TRBD1
CASSLSNRGFDEAFF
TGTGCCAGCAGCTTATCGAACAGGGGTTTTGATGAAGCTTTCTTT
>TRBV11-2|-|TRBJ1-6|-
CASSAQVGSSYNSPLHF
TGTGCCAGCAGCGCCCAAGTTGGGAGCTCCTATAATTCACCCCTCCACTTT
>TRBV5-1|-|TRBJ1-5|-
CASSLAGGQPQHF
TGCGCCAGCAGCTTGGCCGGAGGTCAGCCCCAGCATTTT
>TRBV2|-|TRBJ2-2|-
CASSEVTTGELFF
TGTGCCAGCAGTGAAGTGACCACCGGGGAGCTGTTTTTT
>TRBV25-1|-|TRBJ1-1|TRBD1
CASRGQGAMTEAFF
TGTGCCAGCAGGGGACAGGGGGCGATGACTGAAGCTTTCTTT
>TRBV5-6|-|TRBJ1-6|TRBD1
CASSSGQGENSPLHF
TGTGCCAGCAGCTCGGGACAGGGCGAAAATTCACCCCTCCACTTT
>TRBV9|-|TRBJ1-3|-
CASTVGGNAGNTIYF
TGTGCCAGCACCGTGGGGGGTAATGCTGGAAACACCATATATTTT
>TRBV7-9|once|TRBJ2-2|-
CASSFIGVGELFF
TGTGCCAGCAGCTTTATCGGGGTCGGGGAGCTGTTTTTT
>TRBV30|-|TRBJ1-6|TRBD1
CAWSAPDRGNSPLHF
TGTGCCTGGAGTGCACCGGACAGGGGAAACTCACCCCTCCACTTT
>TRBV4-2|few|TRBJ1-5|-
CASSQDLASNQPQHF
TGTGCCAGCAGCCAAGATCTGGCTAGCAATCAGCCCCAGCATTTT
>TRBV7-8|medium-sized|TRBJ1-3|-
CASSLANYRPGNTIYF
TGTGCCAGCAGCTTAGCCAACTACCGCCCTGGAAACACCATATATTTT
>TRBV5-1|-|TRBJ2-1|-
CASSFGSSYNEQFF
TGCGCCAGCAGCTTCGGATCCTCGTACAATGAGCAGTTCTTC
>TRBV5-4|-|TRBJ2-3|TRBD2
CANRKASGTSTDTQYF
TGTGCCAACAGGAAGGCTAGCGGCACTAGCACAGATACGCAGTATTTT